This record covers a single TCR beta chain. Its matching antigen is unknown. Other DNA sequences in this specimen translate into the identical CDR3. This specimen belongs to a study of shared clonotypes between healthy human individuals. Study background: The study drew on a couple of women and three men aged 18 to 49 as donors. Study results and caveats: Generation of non-shared clonotypes was less probable than generation of clonotypes shared by all four donors. Naive subsets usually exceeded memory subsets in estimated richness.

The donor cohort consisted entirely of Caucasian adults residing in Nashville, Tennessee. V lost 5 bases, J lost 3 bases, and 4 bases lay in between. The CDR3 has 10 residues. CDR1 and CDR2 (germline): DFQATT, SNEGSKA (reference sequence). Profiling relied on immunoSEQ multiplex PCR, and the TCRdb table lists in-frame clones only, not all of them. This sample has around 1,000,000 clones; approximately 75% occur once, and the top ten carry almost 0.9%. Sequencing used memory CD4+ T cells from PBMCs. Indicated subset: CD45RA-negative fraction. The chain employs TRBV20-1 and TRBJ2-5, with D hard to call. The receptor comes from a man aged 18 to 29 in good health. Some clones in this sample may be carry-over from other donors' samples. In DNA, the CDR3 is TGCAGTGCTCCTAAAGAGACCCAGTACTTC. The encoded protein is CSAPKETQYF.